The TCR beta chain described here comes from a study of T cell responses to AZD1222 COVID-19 vaccine. Study context: Researchers grouped second doses given at about 4 or about 12 weeks into one pool.

The table came from immunoSEQ multiplex PCR; TCRdb's copy has only in-frame clones and leaves some out. The profile shows about 28,000 clones, roughly 78% of them singletons. Of note for this clone: Its specificity is unknown.

The CDR3 is 12 residues long. Trimming shortened V by 4 bases and J by 4 bases, and 5 bases separated the two germline ends. The germline CDR1 and CDR2 sequences are LGHDT and YNNKEL (reference sequence). Overall study findings and caveats: Females outnumbered males among donors, who were mostly white British; clonal diversity was possibly underestimated. Two AZD1222 doses significantly raised spike-specific TCR breadth and depth over controls.

This receptor was identified in an adult in good health. The source was peripheral blood, collected on day 0 of AZD1222 vaccination. The chain combines TRBV3-1 (or the pseudogene TRBV3-2) with TRBJ1-3; no clear D. The CDR3 here is CASSPRGNTIYF. CDR3 nucleotides: TGTGCCAGCAGCCCCCGAGGAAACACCATATATTTT.